The sample holds a few counts of the clone carrying this T cell receptor (beta chain). Its antigen remains unidentified. The data derive from a study of identical twins. Regarding the study as a whole: Cord blood's abundant beta clonotypes had fewer insertions, unlike memory repertoires.

MiXCR, applied by TCRdb to the 5' RACE reads, yields one record per CDR3 protein. The table includes more than 600,000 distinct CDR3 sequences, roughly 18% detected once. V was cut by 5 bases and J by 8 bases, with 6 bases left in between. The CDR3 is 10 amino acids. The data were also submitted as part of a second study, on T cells expressing NK-cell markers.

The V gene is TRBV12-3 or TRBV12-4, the J gene TRBJ1-1, with D unresolved. This receptor was identified in a woman in her late teens or twenties in good health. The specimen sequenced was PBMCs. In nucleotides, the CDR3 is TGTGCCAGCAGTCGTGCGGAAGCTTTCTTT. This encodes CASSRAEAFF.